A selection of T cell receptor beta chains follows, all from one sample in a study of blood T cell repertoires in COVID-19. Here immunoSEQ multiplex PCR was the method, and the copy in TCRdb shows in-frame clones only, minus some. The sample consists of about 210,000 clones, around 90% of them appearing once. Sequencing used peripheral blood. The origin of the receptors is a man younger than 30 with active or convalescent COVID-19. CDR3s include the opening cysteine and the closing phenylalanine or tryptophan. A D gene is named only where the DNA matches it firmly. Where a row states a size, it is once, few, many or the class of an expanded clone; other rows omit it.

v_call: TRBV10-3; clone_size: .; d_call: TRBD2; j_call: TRBJ2-3; cdr3_aa: CAIVAGPTDTQYF; cdr3_nt: TGTGCCATCGTAGCGGGCCCCACAGATACGCAGTATTTT
v_call: TRBV6-2/TRBV6-3; clone_size: .; d_call: TRBD1; j_call: TRBJ2-5; cdr3_aa: CASSLQQGAGRTQYF; cdr3_nt: TGTGCCAGCAGTCTCCAACAGGGGGCTGGGAGGACCCAGTACTTC
v_call: TRBV6-1; clone_size: few; d_call: TRBD1; j_call: TRBJ1-5; cdr3_aa: CASSEGTGGGQPQHF; cdr3_nt: TGTGCCAGCAGTGAAGGGACAGGGGGCGGGCAGCCCCAGCATTTT
v_call: TRBV7-3; clone_size: .; d_call: .; j_call: TRBJ2-1; cdr3_aa: CASSWTPGQTLNEQFF; cdr3_nt: TGTGCCAGCAGCTGGACCCCCGGACAGACCCTCAATGAGCAGTTCTTC
v_call: TRBV27; clone_size: .; d_call: TRBD2; j_call: TRBJ2-7; cdr3_aa: CASSFTPPLAETYEQYF; cdr3_nt: TGTGCCAGCAGTTTTACCCCCCCACTAGCGGAAACCTACGAGCAGTACTTC
v_call: TRBV10-3; clone_size: .; d_call: .; j_call: TRBJ1-5; cdr3_aa: CAIRRAINQPQHF; cdr3_nt: TGTGCCATCAGGAGGGCCATCAATCAGCCCCAGCATTTT
v_call: TRBV4-3; clone_size: .; d_call: .; j_call: TRBJ2-7; cdr3_aa: CASSQRGNPYEQYF; cdr3_nt: TGCGCCAGCAGCCAGCGCGGGAACCCCTACGAGCAGTACTTC
v_call: TRBV7-3; clone_size: .; d_call: .; j_call: TRBJ2-1; cdr3_aa: CASSPGRGPYNEQFF; cdr3_nt: TGTGCCAGCAGCCCGGGCCGGGGTCCCTACAATGAGCAGTTCTTC
v_call: TRBV27; clone_size: .; d_call: .; j_call: TRBJ1-5; cdr3_aa: CASSLIRGNQPQHF; cdr3_nt: TGTGCCAGCAGCCTAATCCGGGGAAATCAGCCCCAGCATTTT
v_call: TRBV28; clone_size: .; d_call: TRBD2; j_call: TRBJ2-7; cdr3_aa: CASRARGRVAGGQYF; cdr3_nt: TGTGCCAGCAGGGCCCGGGGAAGGGTAGCGGGAGGGCAGTACTTC
v_call: TRBV3-1/TRBV3-2; clone_size: .; d_call: .; j_call: TRBJ1-1; cdr3_aa: CASSQGGGAEAFF; cdr3_nt: TGTGCCAGCAGCCAAGGAGGAGGGGCTGAAGCTTTCTTT
v_call: TRBV4-1; clone_size: .; d_call: TRBD1; j_call: TRBJ1-1; cdr3_aa: CASSQGDRDLTEAFF; cdr3_nt: TGCGCCAGCAGCCAAGGAGACAGGGATCTCACTGAAGCTTTCTTT
v_call: TRBV10-2; clone_size: once; d_call: .; j_call: TRBJ2-7; cdr3_aa: CASGERTPYEQYF; cdr3_nt: TGCGCCAGCGGGGAGCGGACCCCCTACGAGCAGTACTTC
v_call: TRBV6-6; clone_size: .; d_call: TRBD2; j_call: TRBJ2-7; cdr3_aa: CASSRALTSGKYEQYF; cdr3_nt: TGTGCCAGCAGTCGAGCACTAACTAGCGGGAAGTACGAGCAGTACTTC
v_call: TRBV2; clone_size: .; d_call: TRBD1; j_call: TRBJ1-4; cdr3_aa: CASRRDRGRNEKLFF; cdr3_nt: TGTGCCAGCAGGAGGGACAGGGGACGTAATGAAAAACTGTTTTTT
v_call: TRBV30; clone_size: .; d_call: TRBD1; j_call: TRBJ1-5; cdr3_aa: CAWSVGPGRGGNQPQHF; cdr3_nt: TGTGCCTGGAGTGTAGGTCCCGGCAGGGGGGGCAATCAGCCCCAGCATTTT
v_call: TRBV10-3; clone_size: .; d_call: .; j_call: TRBJ1-1; cdr3_aa: CAIRWTAENTEAFF; cdr3_nt: TGTGCCATAAGGTGGACAGCAGAGAACACTGAAGCTTTCTTT
v_call: TRBV10-3; clone_size: .; d_call: TRBD1; j_call: TRBJ2-7; cdr3_aa: CAIRPDRGLSYEQYF; cdr3_nt: TGTGCCATCAGGCCAGACAGGGGGCTTTCCTACGAGCAGTACTTC
v_call: TRBV28; clone_size: .; d_call: .; j_call: TRBJ1-3; cdr3_aa: CASSPQSGFGGNTIYF; cdr3_nt: TGTGCCAGCAGTCCCCAGAGTGGGTTCGGGGGAAACACCATATATTTT
v_call: TRBV18; clone_size: .; d_call: TRBD1; j_call: TRBJ2-5; cdr3_aa: CASSPDKQGVVRRETQYF; cdr3_nt: TGTGCCAGCTCACCCGATAAACAGGGGGTTGTACGACGGGAGACCCAGTACTTC
v_call: TRBV5-7; clone_size: .; d_call: .; j_call: TRBJ1-1; cdr3_aa: CASSVGGGGENTEAFF; cdr3_nt: TGTGCCAGCAGCGTGGGGGGGGGCGGAGAGAACACTGAAGCTTTCTTT
v_call: TRBV6-5; clone_size: .; d_call: .; j_call: TRBJ2-1; cdr3_aa: CASGASAVGANEQFF; cdr3_nt: TGTGCCAGTGGGGCGTCTGCGGTAGGGGCGAATGAGCAGTTCTTC
v_call: TRBV5-1; clone_size: .; d_call: TRBD1; j_call: TRBJ2-3; cdr3_aa: CASSLGDRTPDTQYF; cdr3_nt: TGCGCCAGCAGCTTGGGGGACAGAACCCCAGATACGCAGTATTTT
v_call: TRBV5-3; clone_size: once; d_call: .; j_call: TRBJ1-1; cdr3_aa: CARSLMGGTEAFF; cdr3_nt: TGTGCCAGAAGCTTGATGGGGGGTACTGAAGCTTTCTTT
v_call: TRBV28; clone_size: few; d_call: TRBD1; j_call: TRBJ1-2; cdr3_aa: CASRLTKGTGGLGTF; cdr3_nt: TGTGCCAGCAGACTAACAAAGGGGACAGGGGGACTAGGGACCTTC
v_call: TRBV27; clone_size: .; d_call: .; j_call: TRBJ2-1; cdr3_aa: CASSFGITSYNEQFF; cdr3_nt: TGTGCCAGCAGTTTCGGGATTACCTCCTACAATGAGCAGTTCTTC
v_call: TRBV27; clone_size: .; d_call: .; j_call: TRBJ1-1; cdr3_aa: CASSLRGGLTTEAFF; cdr3_nt: TGTGCCAGCAGCCTTAGGGGGGGCTTGACCACTGAAGCTTTCTTT
v_call: TRBV27; clone_size: .; d_call: .; j_call: TRBJ1-1; cdr3_aa: CASSPLAGGGTEAFF; cdr3_nt: TGTGCCAGCAGCCCCCTCGCCGGGGGGGGCACTGAAGCTTTCTTT
v_call: TRBV5-1; clone_size: .; d_call: .; j_call: TRBJ1-1; cdr3_aa: CASSNGQPNTEAFF; cdr3_nt: TGCGCCAGCAGCAATGGACAGCCGAACACTGAAGCTTTCTTT
v_call: TRBV21-1; clone_size: .; d_call: .; j_call: TRBJ2-5; cdr3_aa: CAGRPYLHRSGTQYF; cdr3_nt: TGTGCCGGGAGGCCGTACCTACATCGGTCTGGGACCCAGTACTTC
v_call: TRBV19; clone_size: .; d_call: .; j_call: TRBJ2-5; cdr3_aa: CASSLAGSEETQYF; cdr3_nt: TGTGCCAGTAGCTTGGCAGGCTCCGAAGAGACCCAGTACTTC
v_call: TRBV6-1; clone_size: .; d_call: TRBD2; j_call: TRBJ2-3; cdr3_aa: CATRVTSGSPDTQYF; cdr3_nt: TGTGCCACCAGGGTGACTAGCGGGAGCCCAGATACGCAGTATTTT
v_call: TRBV3-1/TRBV3-2; clone_size: .; d_call: .; j_call: TRBJ1-5; cdr3_aa: CASSQAGGVNQPQHF; cdr3_nt: TGTGCCAGCAGCCAAGCAGGAGGGGTCAATCAGCCCCAGCATTTT
v_call: TRBV24-1; clone_size: few; d_call: .; j_call: TRBJ1-3; cdr3_aa: CATSDLSRGSGNTIYF; cdr3_nt: TGTGCCACCAGTGATTTGAGCAGGGGCTCTGGAAACACCATATATTTT
v_call: TRBV19; clone_size: .; d_call: .; j_call: TRBJ1-1; cdr3_aa: CASSLRVDTEAFF; cdr3_nt: TGTGCCAGTAGTCTCAGGGTGGACACTGAAGCTTTCTTT
v_call: TRBV7-9; clone_size: .; d_call: .; j_call: TRBJ2-7; cdr3_aa: CASSNQGFSEQYF; cdr3_nt: TGTGCCAGCAGCAATCAGGGGTTCTCCGAGCAGTACTTC
v_call: TRBV2; clone_size: few; d_call: .; j_call: TRBJ2-7; cdr3_aa: CASTARLTVAYEQYF; cdr3_nt: TGTGCCAGCACCGCACGTCTGACAGTCGCCTACGAGCAGTACTTC
v_call: TRBV10-1; clone_size: .; d_call: .; j_call: TRBJ1-1; cdr3_aa: CASSRQRGTEAFF; cdr3_nt: TGCGCCAGCAGTCGACAGCGCGGCACTGAAGCTTTCTTT
v_call: TRBV10-1; clone_size: .; d_call: .; j_call: TRBJ1-4; cdr3_aa: CASTEKTATNEKLFF; cdr3_nt: TGCGCCAGCACTGAAAAGACTGCAACTAATGAAAAACTGTTTTTT
v_call: TRBV6-5; clone_size: once; d_call: .; j_call: TRBJ1-1; cdr3_aa: CASRGSDRNTEAFF; cdr3_nt: TGTGCCAGCAGGGGAAGTGACAGGAACACTGAAGCTTTCTTT
v_call: TRBV28; clone_size: .; d_call: TRBD1; j_call: TRBJ2-3; cdr3_aa: CASRSPGGPLTDTQYF; cdr3_nt: TGTGCCAGCAGGTCGCCAGGGGGCCCTTTAACAGATACGCAGTATTTT
v_call: TRBV28; clone_size: few; d_call: TRBD2; j_call: TRBJ2-3; cdr3_aa: CASSRFTGGGTDTQYF; cdr3_nt: TGTGCCAGCAGTCGATTCACGGGAGGGGGCACAGATACGCAGTATTTT
v_call: TRBV7-8; clone_size: .; d_call: TRBD1; j_call: TRBJ1-5; cdr3_aa: CASSRTGMSQPQHF; cdr3_nt: TGTGCCAGCAGCCGGACAGGGATGAGTCAGCCCCAGCATTTT
v_call: TRBV4-2; clone_size: .; d_call: .; j_call: TRBJ1-1; cdr3_aa: CASSQVGAGNTEAFF; cdr3_nt: TGTGCCAGCAGCCAAGTAGGGGCAGGAAACACTGAAGCTTTCTTT